The rows below give T cell receptor beta chains drawn from one sample of a study of blood T cell repertoires in COVID-19. The table came from immunoSEQ multiplex PCR; TCRdb's copy has only in-frame clones and leaves some out. The sample contains 110,000 to 150,000 clones, 86% of which appear only once. The sequenced material came from PBMCs or T cells enriched from blood (not recorded which). These receptors were obtained from a man in his forties or fifties who had recovered from COVID-19. Each CDR3 is given with its conserved first and last residue. D genes are given only for firm matches. Expanded clones get a size class; other rows say once, few or many, or leave the size out.

>.|TRBV12-3/TRBV12-4|TRBJ2-5|TRBD1
CASSLTGAETQYF
TGTGCCAGCAGCCTTACAGGGGCAGAGACCCAGTACTTC
>.|TRBV9|TRBJ2-1|TRBD2
CASSSLAWSNEQFF
TGTGCCAGTTCGTCACTAGCGTGGAGCAATGAGCAGTTCTTC
>.|TRBV27|TRBJ1-2|.
CASSSPRELRGYTF
TGTGCCAGCAGTTCCCCCCGGGAGCTCCGCGGCTACACCTTC
>.|TRBV14|TRBJ2-3|.
CASSQVGTGLPKADTQYF
TGTGCCAGCAGCCAAGTCGGAACGGGACTCCCAAAAGCAGATACGCAGTATTTT
>.|TRBV14|TRBJ2-5|.
CASSQDLQETQYF
TGTGCCAGCAGCCAAGATCTCCAAGAGACCCAGTACTTC
>.|TRBV2|TRBJ1-4|.
CATSGLGEKLFF
TGTGCCACCAGTGGGCTAGGTGAAAAACTGTTTTTT
>.|TRBV3-1/TRBV3-2|TRBJ2-1|.
CASSRHRVGQFF
TGTGCCAGCAGCCGGCACAGGGTCGGGCAGTTCTTC
>.|TRBV18|TRBJ1-2|.
CASSPGAGLEGYTF
TGTGCCAGCTCACCAGGGGCAGGGCTGGAGGGCTACACCTTC
>few|TRBV10-3|TRBJ1-2|.
CAISVGGYGYTF
TGTGCCATCAGTGTGGGGGGATACGGCTACACCTTC
>.|TRBV15|TRBJ2-5|TRBD2
CATSRLAAQETQYF
TGTGCCACCAGCAGGCTAGCGGCACAAGAGACCCAGTACTTC
>once|TRBV28|TRBJ1-2|.
CASNPWTPSNYGYTF
TGTGCCAGCAACCCCTGGACACCTTCTAACTATGGCTACACCTTC
>.|TRBV3-1/TRBV3-2|TRBJ1-5|.
CASSQTDLNQPQHF
TGTGCCAGCAGCCAGACAGACCTCAATCAGCCCCAGCATTTT
>.|TRBV6-5|TRBJ1-1|.
CASSYRGGGMNTEAFF
TGTGCCAGCAGTTACCGGGGCGGGGGGATGAACACTGAAGCTTTCTTT
>once|TRBV6-5|TRBJ2-3|TRBD2
CASSQGLAEQYF
TGTGCCAGCAGTCAGGGACTAGCGGAGCAGTATTTT
>.|TRBV24-1|TRBJ2-3|TRBD2
CATSSGGLIDTQYF
TGTGCCACCAGCTCGGGGGGGCTCATAGATACGCAGTATTTT
>.|TRBV12-5|TRBJ1-3|.
CASGLGQAKNTIYF
TGTGCTAGTGGTTTGGGACAGGCGAAAAACACCATATATTTT
>.|TRBV4-1|TRBJ2-3|.
CASSQGLGGSTDTQYF
TGCGCCAGCAGCCAAGGGTTAGGGGGAAGCACAGATACGCAGTATTTT
>once|TRBV5-1|TRBJ1-4|TRBD1
CASSTVPSGGTNEKLFF
TGCGCCAGCAGCACGGTTCCCTCAGGGGGGACTAATGAAAAACTGTTTTTT
>once|TRBV6-6|TRBJ1-6|.
CASRPGTSHSPLHF
TGTGCCAGCAGGCCCGGGACATCTCATTCACCCCTCCACTTT
>.|TRBV19|TRBJ1-5|.
CASSIRTVDQPQHF
TGTGCCAGTAGTATACGAACAGTAGATCAGCCCCAGCATTTT
>.|TRBV12-3/TRBV12-4|TRBJ2-5|.
CASSGTSLETQYF
TGTGCCAGCAGTGGGACATCATTGGAGACCCAGTACTTC
>.|TRBV5-1|TRBJ2-1|TRBD1
CASSTTDRANNEQFF
TGCGCCAGCAGCACCACGGACAGGGCCAACAATGAGCAGTTCTTC
>.|TRBV19|TRBJ2-5|.
CASSIAGLRRRETQYF
TGTGCCAGTAGTATCGCGGGACTCCGAAGACGAGAGACCCAGTACTTC
>.|TRBV18|TRBJ1-5|.
CASSRENSNQPQHF
TGTGCCAGCTCCCGCGAGAATAGCAATCAGCCCCAGCATTTT
>few|TRBV9|TRBJ2-1|.
CASSVGGYGSSYNEQFF
TGTGCCAGCAGCGTAGGGGGGTACGGGAGCTCCTACAATGAGCAGTTCTTC
>.|TRBV30|TRBJ1-6|.
CAWSEETGYNSPLHF
TGTGCCTGGAGCGAAGAAACAGGTTATAATTCACCCCTCCACTTT
>.|TRBV7-9|TRBJ2-5|TRBD2
CASSLSSLAGETQYF
TGTGCCAGCAGCTTAAGTTCGCTAGCGGGGGAGACCCAGTACTTC
>.|TRBV28|TRBJ1-1|.
CASSPQMNTEAFF
TGTGCCAGCAGTCCCCAGATGAACACTGAAGCTTTCTTT
>.|TRBV9|TRBJ1-1|.
CAPTRPTEAFF
TGTGCCCCCACCAGGCCCACTGAAGCTTTCTTT
>.|TRBV28|TRBJ2-2|TRBD2
CAATLGLAGYTGELFF
TGTGCAGCCACCCTCGGACTAGCGGGATACACCGGGGAGCTGTTTTTT
>once|TRBV11-2|TRBJ1-3|.
CASSLGPPGSSGNTIYF
TGTGCCAGCAGCTTAGGACCTCCGGGGAGCTCTGGAAACACCATATATTTT
>.|TRBV6-6|TRBJ1-4|.
CASRLSGAATNEKLFF
TGTGCCAGCAGGTTATCAGGGGCTGCAACTAATGAAAAACTGTTTTTT
>.|TRBV7-3|TRBJ2-1|TRBD2
CASSMTGLAGGGEQFF
TGTGCCAGCAGCATGACCGGACTAGCGGGGGGAGGTGAGCAGTTCTTC
>.|TRBV7-9|TRBJ2-4|.
CASSLAELLAKNIQYF
TGTGCCAGCAGCTTAGCGGAACTACTAGCCAAAAACATTCAGTACTTC
>.|TRBV7-9|TRBJ2-4|TRBD1
CASSSGQGENIQYF
TGTGCCAGCAGCTCAGGACAGGGGGAAAACATTCAGTACTTC
>.|TRBV27|TRBJ1-3|TRBD1
CASRRTGTGGGGNTIYF
TGTGCCAGCAGGAGGACAGGGACAGGGGGCGGTGGAAACACCATATATTTT
>.|TRBV13|TRBJ1-5|.
CASSPRERQPQHF
TGTGCCAGCAGCCCCCGGGAAAGACAGCCCCAGCATTTT
>.|TRBV3-1/TRBV3-2|TRBJ1-6|TRBD1
CASSLGQGNSPLHF
TGTGCCAGCAGCCTCGGACAGGGAAATTCACCCCTCCACTTT
>.|TRBV28|TRBJ1-5|.
CASSLDRNQPQHF
TGTGCCAGCAGCCTGGACAGAAATCAGCCCCAGCATTTT
>.|TRBV6-5|TRBJ1-4|.
CASTLGATNEKLFF
TGTGCCAGCACCCTAGGGGCAACTAATGAAAAACTGTTTTTT
>.|TRBV18|TRBJ1-3|TRBD1
CASSPGTGFNTIYF
TGTGCCAGCTCACCCGGGACAGGGTTCAACACCATATATTTT
>.|TRBV27|TRBJ1-6|TRBD1
CASRPIAGTENSPLHF
TGTGCCAGCAGGCCGATCGCCGGGACAGAAAATTCACCCCTCCACTTT
>.|TRBV24-1|TRBJ2-1|.
CATSSFRLGGFYNEQFF
TGTGCCACCTCTTCATTTCGGTTGGGGGGTTTTTACAATGAGCAGTTCTTC
>.|TRBV3-1/TRBV3-2|TRBJ1-5|.
CASSLSDNQPQHF
TGTGCCAGCAGCCTCAGTGACAATCAGCCCCAGCATTTT
>.|TRBV9|TRBJ1-1|.
CASSVGAGTEAFF
TGTGCCAGCAGCGTAGGGGCGGGGACTGAAGCTTTCTTT
>once|TRBV30|TRBJ1-4|TRBD1
CAWTQGVVEKLFF
TGTGCCTGGACTCAGGGGGTGGTTGAAAAACTGTTTTTT
>few|TRBV21-1|TRBJ2-7|.
CASSKGGGHTYEQYF
TGTGCCAGCAGCAAAGGAGGGGGCCATACCTACGAGCAGTACTTC
>.|TRBV23-1|TRBJ2-5|TRBD1
CASSRPTGSEETQYF
TGCGCCAGCAGCCGCCCGACAGGGTCAGAAGAGACCCAGTACTTC
>few|TRBV11-3|TRBJ1-3|.
CASSLSGNPGDTIYF
TGTGCCAGCAGCTTGAGCGGGAACCCCGGAGACACCATATATTTT
>.|TRBV20-1|TRBJ2-1|TRBD2
CSASRGGGDEQFF
TGCAGTGCTAGTCGGGGGGGTGGCGATGAGCAGTTCTTC
>.|TRBV18|TRBJ1-1|TRBD1
CASSPSTGGSSEAFF
TGTGCCAGCTCACCTTCGACAGGGGGAAGTTCTGAAGCTTTCTTT
>.|TRBV6-6|TRBJ2-2|TRBD1
CASSYGAGGITGELFF
TGTGCCAGCAGTTACGGGGCAGGGGGAATCACCGGGGAGCTGTTTTTT
>.|TRBV7-2|TRBJ1-5|TRBD1
CASSLWGQLSNQPQHF
TGTGCCAGCAGCTTATGGGGACAGCTTAGCAATCAGCCCCAGCATTTT
>.|TRBV9|TRBJ2-1|TRBD2
CASSVDLAGALNEQFF
TGTGCCAGCAGCGTAGACCTAGCGGGAGCTTTGAATGAGCAGTTCTTC
>.|TRBV11-2|TRBJ1-2|.
CASSFWKGDGYTF
TGTGCCAGCAGCTTTTGGAAGGGGGATGGCTACACCTTC
>few|TRBV18|TRBJ2-2|TRBD2
CASRTSGSNTGELFF
TGTGCCAGCCGAACTAGCGGGAGTAACACCGGGGAGCTGTTTTTT
>.|TRBV5-1|TRBJ1-2|TRBD1
CASSLRDRGGYTF
TGCGCCAGCAGCTTGAGGGACAGGGGTGGCTACACCTTC
>.|TRBV11-2|TRBJ1-6|TRBD1
CASSLDLWGQDNSPLHF
TGTGCCAGCAGCTTAGATCTTTGGGGACAGGATAATTCACCCCTCCACTTT
>few|TRBV4-3|TRBJ2-1|.
CASSQGGGRINEQFF
TGCGCCAGCAGCCAAGGAGGAGGGAGGATTAATGAGCAGTTCTTC